These 9 T cell receptor beta chains were sequenced from one sample in a study of blood T cells in healthy people across ages. Then a second PCR, running roughly 7 to 11 cycles, was carried out with a sample-barcoded 5' primer and a J-beta primer mix. TCRdb reprocessed the 5' RACE reads via MiXCR and lists one record per CDR3 protein. In the table there are over 500,000 distinct CDR3 sequences, over 40% of which are singletons. Sequencing was carried out using blood. All receptors derive from a woman of 80 years or more in good health.

Remarks on this clonotype: With a much larger clone just one base away, this may be a read error. This chain joins TRBV20-1 and TRBJ2-1, with TRBD2 identical over 9 bases. The CDR3 consists of 15 residues. Losses at the gene ends were 3 bases for V and 3 bases for J; bases not matched to a gene: 6. CDR1 and CDR2 from the germline V gene are DFQATT and SNEGSKA (reference sequence). In DNA form, the CDR3 reads TGCAGTGCTAGTATAGCGGGAGTACTCTACAATGAGCAGTTCTTC. Its protein is CSASIAGVLYNEQFF.

The chain uses TRBV3-1 and TRBJ1-2, with TRBD1 matching over 9 bases. The germline V gene has CDR1 LGHDT and CDR2 YNNKEL (reference sequence). The J segment lost 7 bases and the V segment lost 3 bases, leaving 6 bases of the junction unmatched. The CDR3 has 14 residues. The CDR3 here is CASSQRDRAVGYTF. The CDR3 DNA follows: TGTGCCAGCAGCCAGAGGGACAGGGCCGTTGGCTACACCTTC.

The chain recombines TRBV20-1 with TRBJ1-2; D gene ambiguous. Trimming stripped 0 bases from V and 4 bases from J, with 12 bases between. From germline, CDR1 is DFQATT and CDR2 SNEGSKA (reference sequence). CDR3 length: 14 amino acids. CDR3 sequence: CSARDPGVGYGYTF. The DNA of the CDR3 is TGCAGTGCTAGAGATCCCGGAGTGGGCTATGGCTACACCTTC.

V gene TRBV7-9 combines with J gene TRBJ2-1; perhaps TRBD1 as D (6 bases). The closer fit of TRBJ2-7 to the DNA end suggests the J call may be wrong. CDR1 is SEHNR and CDR2 is FQNEAQ in the germline V gene (reference sequence). The CDR3 spans 18 residues. Here the CDR3 reads CASSKTEGGIRAYNEQYF. CDR3 coding DNA: TGTGCCAGCAGCAAAACAGAAGGGGGAATAAGGGCCTACAATGAGCAGTACTTC.

The rearrangement uses TRBV9 and TRBJ2-3; no clear D. The CDR3 spans 15 residues. V gave up 2 bases and J gave up 0 bases, with 10 bases separating them. Germline CDR1 SGDLS, CDR2 YYNGEE. The CDR3 protein is CASSVTAGSTDTQYF. CDR3 sequence (DNA): TGTGCCAGCAGCGTCACGGCCGGGAGCACAGATACGCAGTATTTT.

This clonotype came up many times. This chain links TRBV20-1 with TRBJ2-7; D gene ambiguous. Trimming took off 3 bases at V and 1 base at J, with 13 bases between the two ends. CDR1 is DFQATT and CDR2 is SNEGSKA in the germline V gene (reference sequence). The CDR3 consists of 14 residues. The CDR3 DNA reads as TGCAGTGCTAGTGCAGTTCGTGGATCCTACGAGCAGTACTTC. Residues: CSASAVRGSYEQYF.

The chain carries TRBV6-6 and TRBJ2-1, with 10 bases identical to TRBD1. This CDR3 spans 14 amino acids. Germline V gene sequence: CDR1 MNHNY, CDR2 SVGAGI (reference sequence). V trimming: 0 bases; J trimming: 10 bases; junction bases outside the gene matches: 3. The DNA of the CDR3 is TGTGCCAGCAGTTACTCCGGGGACAGGGGCGAGCAGTTCTTC. This translates into CASSYSGDRGEQFF.

The V gene is TRBV11-1, the J gene TRBJ2-1; a possible D gene is TRBD2 (6 bases). The CDR3 has 15 residues. The V end was cut by 5 bases, the J end by 6 bases, with 17 bases between. Germline assignment: CDR1 SGHAT and CDR2 FQDESV (reference sequence). CDR3 residues: CASSPRAGPGNEQFF. For the CDR3, the DNA is TGTGCCAGCAGCCCGAGGGCGGGGCCTGGCAATGAGCAGTTCTTC.

This clonotype has only a few counts. The chain couples TRBV7-9 to TRBJ2-7; the D is unclear. Trimming removed 1 base at V and 2 bases at J, with 9 bases between. The CDR3 consists of 14 residues. Germline CDR1 is SEHNR and CDR2 is FQNEAQ (reference sequence). This CDR3 reads CASSLEDTAYEQYF. Written as DNA, the CDR3 is TGTGCCAGCAGCTTAGAGGATACTGCCTACGAGCAGTACTTC.